The clone carrying this TCR beta chain was recorded many times. Its antigen is unknown. This sample was taken from a study of T cell repertoires in cytomegalovirus infection. Study-wide context: Carrying CMV and the relevant HLA type showed in public TCR beta signatures.

Findings and caveats of the study: The ex vivo response showed dominance by HLA-C-restricted CMV-specific TCR beta clonotypes. CMV carriers with the relevant HLA were identified by cumulative public TCR beta family frequency.

Using its own MiXCR run on the reads, TCRdb lists one record per CDR3 protein. In the table there are 150,000 to 200,000 distinct CDR3 sequences, roughly 15% of which are singletons. Germline-derived CDR1 and CDR2 are SGHTA and FQGNSA. Trimming left V 1 base short and J 7 bases short, with 7 bases between. This CDR3 has 12 amino acids. The sample comprised CD8+ T cells from PBMCs. The chain is built from TRBV7-2 and TRBJ1-2; D remains unclear. This receptor was identified in a human donor in good health (CMV status not recorded). Some clones in this sample may be carry-over from other donors' samples. The CDR3 DNA follows: TGTGCCAGCAGCTTAGGGGTTCTTGGCTACACCTTC. It specifies CASSLGVLGYTF.